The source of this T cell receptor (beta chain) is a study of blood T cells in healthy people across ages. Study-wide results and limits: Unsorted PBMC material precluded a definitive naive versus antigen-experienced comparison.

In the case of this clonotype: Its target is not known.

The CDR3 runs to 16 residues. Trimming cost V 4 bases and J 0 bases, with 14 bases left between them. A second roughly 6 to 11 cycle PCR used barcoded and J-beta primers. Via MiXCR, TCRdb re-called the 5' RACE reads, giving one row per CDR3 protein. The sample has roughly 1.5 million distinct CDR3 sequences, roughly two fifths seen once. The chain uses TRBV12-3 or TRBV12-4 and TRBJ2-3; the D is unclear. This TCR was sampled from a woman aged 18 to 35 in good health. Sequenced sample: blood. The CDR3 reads CASSSSTPRSTDTQYF. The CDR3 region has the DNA TGTGCCAGCAGTTCGTCGACCCCCCGAAGCACAGATACGCAGTATTTT.